This entry features one T cell receptor (beta chain) sequence. Its antigen is unknown. These data belong to a study of TIL therapy for anti-PD-1-resistant metastatic lung cancer. Regarding time point: pre-treatment sample, taken before nivolumab and TIL therapy. Most excised metastases sampled were pleural nodules or supraclavicular lymph nodes. The libraries were made with immunoSEQ v3. The protocol was immunoSEQ multiplex PCR, while the TCRdb copy is restricted to in-frame clones and leaves out a portion. The top ten clones hold around 5.4% of a sample with roughly 50,000 clones, about two thirds of them seen once. V shed 3 bases, J shed 2 bases, and the junction held 5 bases outside the gene matches. Germline-derived CDR1 and CDR2 are LNHDA and SQIVND (reference sequence). This CDR3 region has 16 residues. Study results and limitations: Compared with baseline intratumoral T cells, expanded TIL cultures were more clonal and less diverse (around 5.9% vs 31%).

The specimen was tumor tissue, collected at baseline. The V gene is TRBV19, the J gene TRBJ2-1; 9 bases align to TRBD2. This TCR was sampled from a person aged 25-79 years with non-small cell lung cancer. CDR3 in amino acids: CASSMGAGGAYNEQFF. Here the CDR3 DNA reads TGTGCCAGTAGTATGGGAGCGGGAGGCGCCTACAATGAGCAGTTCTTC.